This T cell receptor (beta chain) is from a study of T-cell reconstitution after alpha-beta-depleted transplantation in children. This CDR3 is 13 amino acids long. Germline values: CDR1 DFQATT, CDR2 SNEGSKA (reference sequence). Trimming cost V 3 bases and J 3 bases, with 12 bases left between them. Unique molecular identifiers were incorporated during preparation of the TCRbeta library. TCRdb called the PCR reads again in MiXCR, with one record for every CDR3 protein. The sample holds a few hundred thousand distinct CDR3 sequences, about a quarter seen once. On this clonotype itself: The antigen is unknown.

The study's findings and limits: Several hundred expanded graft clones reportedly were the source of alpha-beta T cells about two months after transplant. Newly made T cells mostly supplied T-cell counts and diversity one year after transplant.

The J gene is TRBJ2-7, the V gene TRBV20-1, with D perhaps TRBD1 (6 bases). This clonotype was sampled from a boy under two years old with Wiskott-Aldrich syndrome, due to receive a stem cell transplant. The sequencing here drew on PBMCs, taken before TCRalphabeta/CD19-depleted stem cell transplant. The CDR3 spells CSASDRSIYEQYF. The DNA of the CDR3 is TGCAGTGCTAGTGACAGGAGTATCTACGAGCAGTACTTC.